Shown below are 7 T cell receptor beta chains from a single sample sequenced in a study of beta chain features in type 1 diabetes. Study results and caveats: TCRB CDR3 length was moderately but significantly reduced in all four CD4+ subsets of Type 1 diabetes patients.

Investigators reverse transcribed all isolated RNA, so they sequenced expressed TCRB transcripts. TCRdb's table, derived via immunoSEQ multiplex PCR, lists solely in-frame clones and lacks some. This table has more than 250,000 clones, roughly 22% appearing once. The antigens of these receptors remain unknown. The sequenced sample was naive CD4+ T cells from blood. Receptors were obtained from a woman between 40 and 50 years old with type 1 diabetes.

This clone has more than one count but fewer than ten. This chain uses TRBV6-5 with TRBJ1-1, with D tentatively TRBD1 (6 bases). Germline CDR1 is MNHEY and CDR2 is SVGAGI. There are 13 residues in the CDR3. With 6 bases removed from V and 1 base from J, the gap between germline ends came to 9 bases. CDR3 amino acids: CASRGGENTEAFF. The CDR3 nucleotides read TGTGCCAGCAGAGGGGGGGAGAACACTGAAGCTTTCTTT.

The table lists this clone with a few counts. The chain combines TRBV4-3 with TRBJ1-4; 10 bases are a match to TRBD1. Germline CDR1 LGHNA, CDR2 YSLEER. The trim removed 3 bases at V and 7 bases at J, leaving 2 bases unmatched. The CDR3 loop spans 14 amino acids. This CDR3 reads CASSQGQGSEKLFF. The CDR3 DNA follows: TGCGCCAGCAGCCAGGGACAGGGGTCTGAAAAACTGTTTTTT.

The rearrangement uses TRBV7-2 and TRBJ2-5; 8 bases line up with TRBD2. From germline, CDR1 is SGHTA and CDR2 FQGNSA. The trim removed 5 bases at V and 4 bases at J, leaving 9 bases unmatched. The CDR3 runs to 15 residues. The CDR3 loop reads CASSRSGGRGETQYF. In DNA, the CDR3 is TGTGCCAGCAGCCGTTCGGGGGGGCGAGGAGAGACCCAGTACTTC.

The genes are TRBV19 and TRBJ1-5; D call uncertain. Germline V CDR1 and CDR2: LNHDA, SQIVND (reference sequence). The CDR3 sequence is 13 residues long. Trimming removed 7 bases from V and 5 bases from J, with 12 bases in between. This CDR3 reads CASTVAGDQPQHF. CDR3 DNA sequence: TGTGCCAGTACAGTGGCAGGCGATCAGCCCCAGCATTTT.

The J gene is TRBJ1-6, the V gene TRBV28; the D gene is possibly TRBD1 (5 bases). The V end lost 4 bases, the J end lost 9 bases, and 16 bases lay between the germline ends. The CDR3 contains 15 residues. Germline CDR1 MDHEN, CDR2 SYDVKM. The CDR3 DNA reads TGTGCCAGCAGTTCCGGGGGGAGCCCGAGTTCACCCCTCCACTTT. The encoded protein is CASSSGGSPSSPLHF.

This clone was observed a few times. The chain has TRBV10-3 and TRBJ1-1; unclear D gene. Germline V lookup: CDR1 ENHRY, CDR2 SYGVKD. This CDR3 region has 12 residues. V was clipped by 4 bases and J by 4 bases, with 7 bases between them. The CDR3 nucleotides are TGTGCCATCAGTGGTCGGGGCACTGAAGCTTTCTTT. Translated, it gives CAISGRGTEAFF.

This sequence joins TRBV7-9 and TRBJ1-2; 9 bases are shared with TRBD1. The V and J ends lost 1 base and 7 bases, in that order; junction bases with no gene match: 7. The length of the CDR3 is 15 residues. Germline V gives CDR1 SEHNR, CDR2 FQNEAQ (reference sequence). The DNA of the CDR3 is TGTGCCAGCAGCTTAGACGGAACAGGGGGCGGTGGCTACACCTTC. Amino acids: CASSLDGTGGGGYTF.